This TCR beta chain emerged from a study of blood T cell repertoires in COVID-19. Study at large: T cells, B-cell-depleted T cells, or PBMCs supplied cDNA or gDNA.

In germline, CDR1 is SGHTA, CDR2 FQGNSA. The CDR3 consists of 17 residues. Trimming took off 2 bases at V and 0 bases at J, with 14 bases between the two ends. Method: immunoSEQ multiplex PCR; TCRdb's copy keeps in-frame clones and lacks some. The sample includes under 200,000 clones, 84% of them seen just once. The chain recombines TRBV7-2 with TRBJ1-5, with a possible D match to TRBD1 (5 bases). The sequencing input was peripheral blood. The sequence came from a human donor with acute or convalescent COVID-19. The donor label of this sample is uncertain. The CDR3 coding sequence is TGTGCCAGCAGCTTATACGGGGGTGGGGATAGCAATCAGCCCCAGCATTTT. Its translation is CASSLYGGGDSNQPQHF.